Below, 32 T cell receptor beta chains from the same sample are listed, as sequenced in a study of beta chain features in type 1 diabetes. Sequencing targeted expressed TCRB transcripts, as all isolated RNA had been reverse transcribed. The assay was immunoSEQ multiplex PCR, and TCRdb's table has in-frame clones only and misses some. This sample has 350,000 or so clones, with less than 20% found just once. The source material was naive CD4+ T cells from blood. These receptors were taken from a woman aged 18-29 years in good health.

There are a few counts of this clone. This rearrangement joins TRBV30 to TRBJ2-2; 9 bases fit TRBD1. V trimming: 1 base; J trimming: 5 bases; junction bases outside the gene matches: 5. The CDR3 contains 15 residues. Germline CDR1 and CDR2: GTSNPN and SVGIG (reference sequence). The CDR3 reads CAWSGGTGFTGELFF. In DNA form, the CDR3 reads TGTGCCTGGAGTGGCGGGACAGGGTTTACCGGGGAGCTGTTTTTT.

This chain joins TRBV6-5 and TRBJ1-1; D is unclear. Germline CDR1 and CDR2: MNHEY and SVGAGI. The CDR3 contains 13 residues. The V end lost 4 bases, the J end lost 0 bases, and 6 bases lay between the germline ends. The CDR3 DNA is TGTGCCAGCAGTTTGTGGCTGAACACTGAAGCTTTCTTT. Protein product: CASSLWLNTEAFF.

The V call is TRBV5-6, the J call TRBJ1-2; D possibly corresponds to TRBD1 (6 bases). CDR3 length: 15 amino acids. The V gene's germline CDR1 is SGHDT and CDR2 YYEEEE. Trimming stripped 4 bases from V and 2 bases from J, with 15 bases between. The CDR3 reads CASSPLGGPNYGYTF. As DNA, the CDR3 is TGTGCCAGCAGCCCGCTGGGGGGGCCGAACTATGGCTACACCTTC. The complete variable domain, with remaining parts taken from reference TRBV5-6 and TRBJ1-2, reads DAGVTQSPTHLIKTRGQQVTLRCSPKSGHDTVSWYQQALGQGPQFIFQYYEEEERQRGNFPDRFSGHQFPNYSSELNVNALLLGDSALYLCASSPLGGPNYGYTFGSGTRLTVV.

This clone turned up a few times. One end of the junction is discordant with germline, which a read error may explain. DNA for the CDR3: TGTGCTAGCAGCCCGGGGACAGCCCACGAGCAGTACTTC. Encoded protein: CASSPGTAHEQYF. The chain recombines TRBV7-7 with TRBJ2-7; 7 nucleotides match TRBD1. CDR1 is SSHAT, CDR2 FNYEAQ, per germline (reference sequence). CDR3 size: 13 residues.

The chain combines TRBV13 with TRBJ2-5; a weak D match, TRBD1 (5 bases). CDR3 length: 13 residues. Germline-derived CDR1 and CDR2 are PRHDT and FYEKMQ (reference sequence). The V gene lost 10 bases and the J gene lost 2 bases, with 14 bases spanning the gap. The CDR3 region has the DNA TGTGCCACCTCCCGACAGAGACAAGAGACCCAGTACTTC. It codes for CATSRQRQETQYF.

This clone has a handful of counts. The chain uses TRBV7-2 and TRBJ2-5, with D maybe TRBD1 (5 bases). Germline V CDR1 and CDR2: SGHTA, FQGNSA. CDR3 length: 14 amino acids. V was cut by 5 bases and J by 2 bases, with 12 bases left in between. Here the CDR3 reads CASSPRQPQETQYF. The CDR3 DNA reads as TGTGCCAGCAGCCCTCGACAGCCTCAAGAGACCCAGTACTTC.

This clone was recorded a few times. The chain links TRBV11-2 to TRBJ2-2, with 9 bases fitting TRBD1. V dropped 5 bases and J dropped 6; count of bases not matched to a gene: 10. The germline gives CDR1 SGHAT, CDR2 FQNNGV. This CDR3 has 16 residues. The CDR3 sequence is CASSRPGTGRAGELFF. The CDR3 DNA reads as TGTGCCAGCAGCCGTCCCGGGACAGGGAGGGCCGGGGAGCTGTTTTTT. Variable domain in full (rest from reference TRBV11-2 and TRBJ2-2): EAGVAQSPRYKIIEKRQSVAFWCNPISGHATLYWYQQILGQGPKLLIQFQNNGVVDDSQLPKDRFSAERLKGVDSTLKIQPAKLEDSAVYLCASSRPGTGRAGELFFGEGSRLTVL.

The chain joins TRBV7-9 to TRBJ1-1; D remains unclear. Between the trimmed V and J ends, which lost 1 base and 7 bases, there was a span of 7 bases. Germline CDR1 SEHNR, CDR2 FQNEAQ (reference sequence). This CDR3 spans 12 amino acids. CDR3 sequence reads: CASSLDGGEAFF. CDR3 bases: TGTGCCAGCAGCTTAGATGGCGGTGAAGCTTTCTTT.

This clone was counted only a few times. This chain uses TRBV7-2 with TRBJ2-7; weak D call: TRBD2 (5 bases). CDR1 SGHTA and CDR2 FQGNSA come from the germline V gene. V lost 5 bases to trimming and J lost 8 bases, with 16 bases between them. This CDR3 contains 13 residues. CDR3 region: CASSPRGSVKQYF. In DNA form, the CDR3 reads TGTGCCAGCAGCCCACGCGGGTCCGTCAAGCAGTACTTC.

V gene TRBV19 combines with J gene TRBJ2-1, with TRBD2 identical over 7 bases. The V gene end was trimmed by 4 bases and the J gene end by 9 bases; junction bases not matched to a gene: 3. The CDR3 has 12 amino acids. Germline CDR1 is LNHDA and CDR2 is SQIVND (reference sequence). In nucleotides, the CDR3 is TGTGCCAGTAGTACTCGGACTAGTGAGCAGTTCTTC. This translates into CASSTRTSEQFF.

This chain connects TRBV30 to TRBJ2-7; TRBD2 matches at 8 bases. The CDR3 loop spans 14 amino acids. J was trimmed by 0 bases and V by 3 bases; bases with no gene match: 4. The V gene's germline CDR1 is GTSNPN and CDR2 SVGIG (reference sequence). The CDR3 sequence is CAWRGGRPSYEQYF. DNA of the CDR3: TGTGCCTGGAGGGGCGGGAGGCCCTCCTACGAGCAGTACTTC.

The V gene is TRBV4-1, the J gene TRBJ2-4; D may be TRBD2 (5 bases). The ends were cut back, 4 bases at V and 7 bases at J, with 17 bases in the middle. Germline CDR1 and CDR2: MGHRA and YSYEKL. This CDR3 contains 15 residues. This CDR3 reads CASSRLLAVQNIQYF. Here the CDR3 DNA reads TGCGCCAGCAGCCGCCTTCTAGCAGTACAGAACATTCAGTACTTC.

This clone was observed a few times. V is TRBV30 and J is TRBJ2-7, with 8 bases lining up with TRBD1. The length of the CDR3 is 14 residues. Germline V lookup: CDR1 GTSNPN, CDR2 SVGIG (reference sequence). V was pared by 5 bases and J by 1 base, with 7 bases of the junction left unmatched. The CDR3 reads CAWDRDRLSYEQYF. Written as DNA, the CDR3 is TGTGCCTGGGACCGGGACAGGCTTTCCTACGAGCAGTACTTC.

This clone was observed a handful of times. This chain joins TRBV7-9 and TRBJ1-4; no clear D. From germline, CDR1 is SEHNR and CDR2 FQNEAQ (reference sequence). The CDR3 extends over 11 amino acids. Trimming took off 4 bases at V and 6 bases at J, with 3 bases between the two ends. The CDR3 bases are TGTGCCAGCAGCTCCTATGAAAAACTGTTTTTT. Protein sequence: CASSSYEKLFF. Full variable domain (remainder filled in from reference TRBV7-9 and TRBJ1-4): DTGVSQNPRHKITKRGQNVTFRCDPISEHNRLYWYRQTLGQGPEFLTYFQNEAQLEKSRLLSDRFSAERPKGSFSTLEIQRTEQGDSAMYLCASSSYEKLFFGSGTQLSVL.

This chain joins TRBV5-1 and TRBJ1-1; D is undetermined. This CDR3 comprises 12 residues. The V and J ends lost 5 bases and 5 bases respectively, with 10 bases between them. CDR1 and CDR2 from the germline V gene are SGHRS and YFSETQ. Here the CDR3 reads CASRVPGTEAFF. The CDR3 coding sequence is TGCGCCAGCAGGGTTCCGGGGACTGAAGCTTTCTTT.

The genes are TRBV5-1 and TRBJ1-1; 7 bases agree with TRBD1. V was pared by 2 bases and J by 4 bases, with 5 bases of the junction left unmatched. The CDR3 length is 14 residues. Germline CDR1 is SGHRS and CDR2 is YFSETQ. CDR3 DNA: TGCGCCAGCAGCTTCACACAGGGGAGCACTGAAGCTTTCTTT. This translates into CASSFTQGSTEAFF.

The CDR3 reads CASSGDRGETQYF. The CDR3 DNA reads TGTGCCAGTAGTGGTGATAGGGGAGAGACCCAGTACTTC. This chain uses TRBV19 with TRBJ2-5; maybe TRBD1 (5 bases). V dropped 5 bases and J dropped 4 bases, with 11 bases sitting between them. CDR3 length: 13 residues. Germline loops: CDR1 LNHDA, CDR2 SQIVND (reference sequence).

The rearrangement uses TRBV7-9 and TRBJ1-1, with D perhaps TRBD1 (6 bases). V was pared by 4 bases and J by 8 bases, with 14 bases between. CDR1 is SEHNR, CDR2 FQNEAQ, per germline (reference sequence). The CDR3 consists of 13 residues. In DNA, the CDR3 is TGTGCCAGCAGCTCTCGACAGGTAACGGAAGCTTTCTTT. Its protein is CASSSRQVTEAFF.

This clone was found a few times. The chain carries TRBV7-9 and TRBJ2-3; the match to TRBD1 covers 8 bases. The CDR3 runs 16 residues. Germline CDR1 reads SEHNR; CDR2 reads FQNEAQ (reference sequence). V lost 5 bases, J lost 1 base, and 8 bases stayed unmatched. The CDR3 here is CASSPQTGAGTDTQYF. Written as DNA, the CDR3 is TGTGCCAGCAGCCCACAGACAGGGGCGGGCACAGATACGCAGTATTTT.

The chain has TRBV6-5 and TRBJ1-2, with 11 bases aligning to TRBD1. The CDR3 is 14 amino acids. Looked up from germline, CDR1 is MNHEY and CDR2 is SVGAGI. Losses at the gene ends were 0 bases for V and 8 bases for J; bases not matched to a gene: 2. The CDR3 region is CASSYSGTGGGYTF. The CDR3 nucleotides are TGTGCCAGCAGTTACTCCGGGACAGGGGGAGGCTACACCTTC.

In its sample, this clone was seen a few times. The CDR3 nucleotides read TGTGCCACGACCGGGACTAACACAGATACGCAGTATTTT. This codes for CATTGTNTDTQYF. The chain links TRBV2 to TRBJ2-3, with 7 nucleotides matching TRBD2. CDR3 length: 13 residues. Germline V gene sequence: CDR1 SNHLY, CDR2 FYNNEI. V was pared by 10 bases and J by 2 bases, with 6 bases of the junction left unmatched.

The table lists this clone with a few counts. This sequence joins TRBV10-3 and TRBJ1-2, with 12 nucleotides matching TRBD1. V was pared by 4 bases and J by 6 bases, with 3 bases of the junction left unmatched. The germline V gene has CDR1 ENHRY and CDR2 SYGVKD. The CDR3 has 14 amino acids. The CDR3 is CAISGDRGQDGYTF. The DNA of the CDR3 is TGTGCCATCAGTGGGGACAGGGGGCAGGATGGCTACACCTTC.

This clone was detected only a few times. The chain carries TRBV5-4 and TRBJ2-1; D not resolved. V lost 2 bases and J lost 7, with 10 bases in between. This CDR3 has 13 amino acids. Germline V gives CDR1 SGHNT, CDR2 YYREEE (reference sequence). Written as DNA, the CDR3 is TGTGCCAGCAGCTTAGGAGCCGGGAATGAGCAGTTCTTC. Amino acids: CASSLGAGNEQFF.

V and J are TRBV4-1 and TRBJ2-2; 11 bases map to TRBD2. The germline V gene encodes CDR1 MGHRA and CDR2 YSYEKL. This CDR3 region has 18 residues. Trimming cost V 0 bases and J 4 bases; bases outside gene matches: 7. This CDR3 reads CASSQDKYGTSGTGELFF. CDR3 DNA: TGCGCCAGCAGCCAAGATAAGTACGGGACTAGCGGCACCGGGGAGCTGTTTTTT.

The chain carries TRBV2 and TRBJ1-2; D remains unclear. CDR1 is SNHLY, CDR2 FYNNEI, per germline. The V end was cut by 7 bases, the J end by 2 bases, with 14 bases between. There are 14 residues in the CDR3. This CDR3 reads CASITRTANYGYTF. As DNA, the CDR3 is TGTGCCAGCATCACTAGGACGGCCAACTATGGCTACACCTTC.

The chain carries TRBV19 and TRBJ2-7, with 7 bases aligning to TRBD1. The V gene end was trimmed by 5 bases and the J gene end by 2 bases; junction bases not matched to a gene: 9. CDR3 length: 15 residues. Germline V gives CDR1 LNHDA, CDR2 SQIVND (reference sequence). CDR3 residues: CASSETGFRPYEQYF. In DNA, the CDR3 is TGTGCCAGTAGTGAGACAGGGTTTCGGCCCTACGAGCAGTACTTC.

This clone was recorded a few times. The rearrangement joins TRBV19 to TRBJ2-5; 7 bases align to TRBD2. This CDR3 spans 13 amino acids. From germline, CDR1 is LNHDA and CDR2 SQIVND (reference sequence). Losses at the gene ends were 4 bases for V and 6 bases for J; bases not matched to a gene: 5. The CDR3 coding sequence is TGTGCCAGTAGTAAGGGACTATTGAAGACCCAGTACTTC. Its protein is CASSKGLLKTQYF.

V is TRBV9 and J is TRBJ2-3; D perhaps matches TRBD2 (7 bases). Trimming cost V 4 bases and J 3 bases, with 24 bases left between them. The CDR3 is 18 residues long. Germline V gene lookup returns CDR1 SGDLS and CDR2 YYNGEE. DNA of the CDR3: TGTGCCAGCAGCCGAAAGGCGGGGGCCTTGCGGGGAACAGATACGCAGTATTTT. Translated: CASSRKAGALRGTDTQYF.

The rearrangement joins TRBV2 to TRBJ2-1; D perhaps matches TRBD2 (5 bases). Trimming stripped 4 bases from V and 4 bases from J, with 8 bases between. Germline CDR1 and CDR2: SNHLY and FYNNEI. The CDR3 has 13 residues. This CDR3 reads CASSAAAYNEQFF. CDR3 in DNA: TGTGCCAGCAGTGCAGCGGCTTACAATGAGCAGTTCTTC.

This chain connects TRBV7-9 to TRBJ2-5, with 8 bases identical to TRBD1. Germline CDR1 is SEHNR and CDR2 is FQNEAQ (reference sequence). Losses at the gene ends were 4 bases for V and 2 bases for J; bases not matched to a gene: 6. The CDR3 sequence is 15 residues long. DNA of the CDR3: TGTGCCAGCAGCTCCGGGACAGGCCGACAAGAGACCCAGTACTTC. Residues: CASSSGTGRQETQYF. Full variable domain (missing parts from reference TRBV7-9 and TRBJ2-5): DTGVSQNPRHKITKRGQNVTFRCDPISEHNRLYWYRQTLGQGPEFLTYFQNEAQLEKSRLLSDRFSAERPKGSFSTLEIQRTEQGDSAMYLCASSSGTGRQETQYFGPGTRLLVL.

This clone turned up a few times. The chain is built from TRBV7-9 and TRBJ2-1; the match to TRBD2 covers 10 bases. Trimming at V came to 5 bases and at J to 1 base, leaving 5 bases not matched to a gene. The CDR3 consists of 16 residues. Germline V gene sequence: CDR1 SEHNR, CDR2 FQNEAQ (reference sequence). CDR3 DNA: TGTGCCAGCAGCCTAGGACTAGCGGCTTCCTACAATGAGCAGTTCTTC. Translating gives CASSLGLAASYNEQFF.

This clone has more than one count but fewer than ten. The V call is TRBV5-6, the J call TRBJ2-1; 8 bases fit TRBD2. This CDR3 has 15 amino acids. V lost 0 bases and J lost 5; bases outside the gene matches: 4. Per germline, CDR1 SGHDT and CDR2 YYEEEE. The CDR3 coding sequence is TGTGCCAGCAGCTTGGCTGGACTAGCTCACAATGAGCAGTTCTTC. This encodes CASSLAGLAHNEQFF.